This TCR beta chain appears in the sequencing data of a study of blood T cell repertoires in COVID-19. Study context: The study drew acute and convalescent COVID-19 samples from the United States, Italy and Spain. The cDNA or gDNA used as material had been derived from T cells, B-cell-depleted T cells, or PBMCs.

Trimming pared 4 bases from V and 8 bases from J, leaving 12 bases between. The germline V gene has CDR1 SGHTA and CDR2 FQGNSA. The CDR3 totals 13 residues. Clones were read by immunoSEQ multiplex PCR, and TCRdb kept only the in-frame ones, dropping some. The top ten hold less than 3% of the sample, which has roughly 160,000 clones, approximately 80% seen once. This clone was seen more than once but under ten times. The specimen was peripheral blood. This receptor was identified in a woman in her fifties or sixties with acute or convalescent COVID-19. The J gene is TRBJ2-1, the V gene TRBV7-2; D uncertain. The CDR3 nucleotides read TGTGCCAGCAGCTCCCTTTTTTCCTATGAGCAGTTCTTC. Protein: CASSSLFSYEQFF.